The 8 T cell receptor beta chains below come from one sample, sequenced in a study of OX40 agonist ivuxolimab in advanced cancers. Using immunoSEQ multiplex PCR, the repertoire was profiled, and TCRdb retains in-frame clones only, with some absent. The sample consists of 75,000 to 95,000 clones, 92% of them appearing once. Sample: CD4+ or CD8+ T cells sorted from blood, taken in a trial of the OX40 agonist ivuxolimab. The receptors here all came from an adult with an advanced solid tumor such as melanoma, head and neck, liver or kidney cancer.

The CDR3 DNA is TGTGCCAGCAGCTTGGGGCCCTTCACAGATACGCAGTATTTT. It encodes CASSLGPFTDTQYF. The V call is TRBV7-9, the J call TRBJ2-3; weak D call: TRBD1 (5 bases). V was shortened by 3 bases and J by 2 bases, with 9 bases between the two germline ends. CDR1 and CDR2 from the germline V gene are SEHNR and FQNEAQ (reference sequence). The CDR3 length is 14 residues. The full variable domain, completed using reference TRBV7-9 and TRBJ2-3, is DTGVSQNPRHKITKRGQNVTFRCDPISEHNRLYWYRQTLGQGPEFLTYFQNEAQLEKSRLLSDRFSAERPKGSFSTLEIQRTEQGDSAMYLCASSLGPFTDTQYFGPGTRLTVL.

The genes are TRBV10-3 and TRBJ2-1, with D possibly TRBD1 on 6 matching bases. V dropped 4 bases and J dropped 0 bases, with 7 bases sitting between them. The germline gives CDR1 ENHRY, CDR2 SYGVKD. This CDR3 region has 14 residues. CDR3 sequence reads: CAISGDNSYNEQFF. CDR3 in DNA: TGTGCCATCAGTGGGGACAACTCCTACAATGAGCAGTTCTTC.

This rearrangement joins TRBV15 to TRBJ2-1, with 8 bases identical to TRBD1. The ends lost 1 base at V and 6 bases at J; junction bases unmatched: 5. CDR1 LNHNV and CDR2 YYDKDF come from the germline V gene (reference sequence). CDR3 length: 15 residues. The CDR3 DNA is TGTGCCACCAGCAGAGCCGGGACAGGCAGCAATGAGCAGTTCTTC. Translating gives CATSRAGTGSNEQFF.

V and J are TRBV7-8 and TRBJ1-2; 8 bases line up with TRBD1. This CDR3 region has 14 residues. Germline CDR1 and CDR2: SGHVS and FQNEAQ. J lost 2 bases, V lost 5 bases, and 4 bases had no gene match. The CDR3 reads CASSTDRVNYGYTF. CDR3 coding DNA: TGTGCCAGCAGCACGGACAGGGTGAACTATGGCTACACCTTC.

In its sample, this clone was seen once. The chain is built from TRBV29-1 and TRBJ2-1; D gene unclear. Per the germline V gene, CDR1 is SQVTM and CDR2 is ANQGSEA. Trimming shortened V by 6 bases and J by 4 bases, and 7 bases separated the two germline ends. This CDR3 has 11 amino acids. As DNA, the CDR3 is TGCAGCGTCGGTGGGTACAATGAGCAGTTCTTC. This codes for CSVGGYNEQFF.

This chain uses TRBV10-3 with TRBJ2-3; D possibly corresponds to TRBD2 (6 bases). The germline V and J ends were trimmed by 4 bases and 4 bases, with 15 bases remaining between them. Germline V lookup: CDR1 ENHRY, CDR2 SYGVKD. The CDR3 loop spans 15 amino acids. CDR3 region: CAISAGRGGPDTQYF. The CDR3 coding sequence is TGTGCCATCAGTGCCGGGAGAGGTGGTCCAGATACGCAGTATTTT.

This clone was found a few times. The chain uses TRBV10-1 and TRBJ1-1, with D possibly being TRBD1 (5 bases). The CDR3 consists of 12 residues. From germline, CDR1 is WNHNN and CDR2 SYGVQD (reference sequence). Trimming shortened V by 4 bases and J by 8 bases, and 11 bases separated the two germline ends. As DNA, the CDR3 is TGCGCCAGCAGTGGGGGTAGGACAGAAGCTTTCTTT. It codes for CASSGGRTEAFF.

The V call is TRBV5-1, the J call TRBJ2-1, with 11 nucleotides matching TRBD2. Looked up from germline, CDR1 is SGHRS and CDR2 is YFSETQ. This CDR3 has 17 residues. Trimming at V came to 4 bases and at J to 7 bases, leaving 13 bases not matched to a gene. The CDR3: CASSPWGIAGGFNEQFF. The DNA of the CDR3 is TGCGCCAGCAGCCCGTGGGGAATAGCGGGAGGGTTTAATGAGCAGTTCTTC.